This entry lists 2 T cell receptor beta chains sequenced from one sample in a study of blood T cell repertoires in COVID-19. The data were produced by immunoSEQ multiplex PCR, yet TCRdb's version contains in-frame clones alone and is incomplete. The sample consists of under 150,000 clones, around 85% of them appearing once. The specimen sequenced was peripheral blood. Source of these receptors: a human donor in a cohort sampled during active COVID-19.

This sequence joins TRBV11-2 and TRBJ1-2; 9 bases agree with TRBD1. Trimming removed 5 bases from V and 6 bases from J; junction bases left unmatched: 4. Per germline, CDR1 SGHAT and CDR2 FQNNGV. The CDR3 has 13 residues. CDR3 in amino acids: CASSATGGNGYTF. CDR3 sequence (DNA): TGTGCCAGCAGCGCAACAGGGGGCAATGGCTACACCTTC.

The J gene is TRBJ2-3, the V gene TRBV29-1, with 9 bases fitting TRBD1. This CDR3 contains 14 residues. V shed 1 base, J shed 4 bases, and the junction held 3 bases outside the gene matches. Germline CDR1 is SQVTM and CDR2 is ANQGSEA. The CDR3 reads CSVEGGQGADTQYF. CDR3 nucleotide sequence: TGCAGCGTTGAAGGGGGACAGGGAGCAGATACGCAGTATTTT.